These 20 T cell receptor beta chains originate from one sample sequenced in a study of T cell responses to AZD1222 COVID-19 vaccine. TCRdb's table, derived via immunoSEQ multiplex PCR, lists solely in-frame clones and lacks some. The repertoire includes under 200,000 clones, 90% to 95% of them detected once, and about 0.64% sits in the top ten. The material was peripheral blood, obtained on day 0 of AZD1222 vaccination. These receptors came from an adult in good health.

This clone showed up just a few times. The chain combines TRBV10-2 with TRBJ2-2; no definite D call. The CDR3 has 17 amino acids. With 4 bases removed from V and 0 bases from J, the gap between germline ends came to 15 bases. Looked up from germline, CDR1 is WSHSY and CDR2 is SAAADI. The CDR3 region has the DNA TGCGCCAGCAGTGGGGCAAACTGGAACGCGAACACCGGGGAGCTGTTTTTT. This codes for CASSGANWNANTGELFF.

This sequence joins TRBV7-2 and TRBJ2-7, with TRBD1 matching over 8 bases. From germline, CDR1 is SGHTA and CDR2 FQGNSA. This CDR3 comprises 15 residues. Trimming cost V 7 bases and J 5 bases; bases outside gene matches: 13. Here the CDR3 DNA reads TGTGCCAGCACCCTGACAGGGGCGGTTTCCGACGAGCAGTACTTC. Translated, it gives CASTLTGAVSDEQYF.

This chain joins TRBV3-1 (or the pseudogene TRBV3-2) and TRBJ1-3; D is uncertain. The CDR3 loop spans 16 amino acids. The V end lost 4 bases, the J end lost 0 bases, and 13 bases lay between the germline ends. CDR1 is LGHDT, CDR2 YNNKEL, per germline (reference sequence). CDR3 region: CASSRPRKNSGNTIYF. The DNA of the CDR3 is TGTGCCAGCAGCCGCCCCAGGAAAAACTCTGGAAACACCATATATTTT.

The J gene is TRBJ2-5, the V gene TRBV7-7; 15 positions match TRBD2. Germline values: CDR1 SSHAT, CDR2 FNYEAQ (reference sequence). This CDR3 is 16 amino acids long. The V and J ends lost 4 bases and 5 bases, in that order; junction bases with no gene match: 5. CDR3 in amino acids: CASSSGLAGGSETQYF. CDR3 bases: TGTGCCAGCAGCTCTGGACTAGCGGGAGGGAGTGAGACCCAGTACTTC.

The CDR3 sequence is CASSSRTGWIGRAEAFF. The CDR3 bases are TGTGCCAGCAGCTCTCGGACAGGTTGGATTGGAAGGGCTGAAGCTTTCTTT. The genes are TRBV5-5 and TRBJ1-1; 7 bases fit TRBD1. The V gene end was trimmed by 3 bases and the J gene end by 6 bases; junction bases not matched to a gene: 17. Germline CDR1 reads SGHKS; CDR2 reads YYEKEE (reference sequence). This CDR3 is 17 amino acids long.

CDR3 protein: CASSQEQVSGNTIYF. For the CDR3, the DNA is TGCGCCAGCAGCCAAGAACAGGTATCCGGAAACACCATATATTTT. The J gene is TRBJ1-3, the V gene TRBV4-1; a possible D gene is TRBD1 (5 bases). Between the trimmed V and J ends, which lost 0 bases and 4 bases, there was a span of 10 bases. The CDR3 runs to 15 residues. The germline gives CDR1 MGHRA, CDR2 YSYEKL.

With regard to this clone: The junction departs from germline at one end; a sequencing error may be responsible. The chain joins TRBV27 to TRBJ1-2; D is possibly TRBD1 (6 bases). Looked up from germline, CDR1 is MNHEY and CDR2 is SMNVEV (reference sequence). This CDR3 has 12 residues. The CDR3 region is CASSTLQGSYTF. The DNA of the CDR3 is TGTGCCAGCAGTACCCTACAGGGTAGCTATACCTTC.

The rearrangement links TRBV7-9 to TRBJ2-5; 8 nucleotides line up with TRBD1. The V gene end was trimmed by 3 bases and the J gene end by 7 bases; junction bases not matched to a gene: 4. CDR3 length: 13 amino acids. Looked up from germline, CDR1 is SEHNR and CDR2 is FQNEAQ (reference sequence). The DNA for the CDR3 is TGTGCCAGCAGCTTGGAACAGGGGGGGACCCAGTACTTC. It translates to CASSLEQGGTQYF.

The rearrangement links TRBV27 to TRBJ2-5, with 8 bases fitting TRBD1. The CDR3 is 14 amino acids. Per the germline V gene, CDR1 is MNHEY and CDR2 is SMNVEV (reference sequence). J lost 5 bases, V lost 8 bases, and 10 bases had no gene match. The chain's CDR3 is CASLPAGGSETQYF. In DNA form, the CDR3 reads TGTGCCAGCCTCCCGGCAGGGGGCTCTGAGACCCAGTACTTC.

CDR3 nucleotides: TGTGCCAGCAGTTTTCCGACAGTAGCCCAGCCCCAGCATTTT. Residues: CASSFPTVAQPQHF. The rearrangement uses TRBV28 and TRBJ1-5; maybe TRBD1 (5 bases). V gave up 3 bases and J gave up 7 bases, with 13 bases separating them. Germline CDR1 reads MDHEN; CDR2 reads SYDVKM. The CDR3 has 14 residues.

CDR3 DNA: TGTGCCAGCAGTTCCTCAGATAGCAATCAGCCCCAGCATTTT. Protein product: CASSSSDSNQPQHF. The rearrangement joins TRBV27 to TRBJ1-5; D call uncertain. Trimming removed 4 bases from V and 0 bases from J, with 7 bases in between. Germline V gene lookup returns CDR1 MNHEY and CDR2 SMNVEV (reference sequence). This CDR3 comprises 14 residues.

The chain carries TRBV11-2 and TRBJ2-1; D possibly corresponds to TRBD1 (6 bases). The CDR3 sequence is 12 residues long. V was shortened by 5 bases and J by 9 bases, with 11 bases between the two germline ends. Looked up from germline, CDR1 is SGHAT and CDR2 is FQNNGV. The CDR3 coding sequence is TGTGCCAGCAGCCTCGGCAGGGGTGAGCAGTTCTTC. Encoded protein: CASSLGRGEQFF.

J is TRBJ1-3 and V is TRBV5-1; D remains unclear. The germline gives CDR1 SGHRS, CDR2 YFSETQ. The V and J ends lost 0 bases and 1 base respectively, with 8 bases between them. There are 15 residues in the CDR3. The CDR3, as DNA: TGCGCCAGCAGCTTGGTTCTGGGGTCTGGAAACACCATATATTTT. Translation gives CASSLVLGSGNTIYF. The full variable domain, with the rest looked up from reference TRBV5-1 and TRBJ1-3, is KAGVTQTPRYLIKTRGQQVTLSCSPISGHRSVSWYQQTPGQGLQFLFEYFSETQRNKGNFPGRFSGRQFSNSRSEMNVSTLELGDSALYLCASSLVLGSGNTIYFGEGSWLTVV.

This clone was counted once. V and J are TRBV11-2 and TRBJ2-3; D uncertain. The CDR3 contains 15 residues. Germline CDR1 is SGHAT and CDR2 is FQNNGV. Deletions cut 4 bases from V and 5 bases from J, with 16 bases between. CDR3 in amino acids: CASSSRPMGLDTQYF. CDR3 DNA: TGTGCCAGCAGCTCCCGACCCATGGGATTAGATACGCAGTATTTT.

The chain recombines TRBV19 with TRBJ1-1; the D is unclear. CDR1 and CDR2 (germline): LNHDA, SQIVND (reference sequence). The V and J ends lost 4 bases and 4 bases respectively, with 13 bases between them. The CDR3 loop spans 14 amino acids. CDR3 nucleotides: TGTGCCAGTAGTAGGAATTTAGGATTCACTGAAGCTTTCTTT. It yields the protein CASSRNLGFTEAFF.

This clone has only one observation. The rearrangement links TRBV5-5 to TRBJ1-2; D is uncertain. The CDR3 is 13 residues long. Trimming removed 0 bases from V and 8 bases from J, with 11 bases in between. Germline V lookup: CDR1 SGHKS, CDR2 YYEKEE (reference sequence). The DNA for the CDR3 is TGTGCCAGCAGCTTGGAGGTTTTGGGGGGCTACACCTTC. Translating gives CASSLEVLGGYTF.

The chain is built from TRBV19 and TRBJ1-5, with D perhaps matching TRBD1 (6 bases). CDR1 and CDR2 from the germline V gene are LNHDA and SQIVND (reference sequence). Between the trimmed V and J ends, which lost 5 bases and 6 bases, there was a span of 17 bases. CDR3 length equals 15 residues. In DNA form, the CDR3 reads TGTGCCAGTAGTTCGCCGGGGGGCGTCGGTCAGCCCCAGCATTTT. It codes for CASSSPGGVGQPQHF.

This chain uses TRBV12-3 or TRBV12-4 with TRBJ2-2; D is unresolved. This CDR3 has 11 residues. The V end lost 2 bases, the J end lost 6 bases, and 1 base lay between the germline ends. This chain's CDR3 is CASSLSGELFF. The CDR3, as DNA: TGTGCCAGCAGTTTATCCGGGGAGCTGTTTTTT.

This chain joins TRBV28 and TRBJ2-1, with 14 bases matching TRBD2. This CDR3 has 19 residues. Unmatched junction bases numbered 7, after V lost 1 base and J lost 2 bases. Germline CDR1 reads MDHEN; CDR2 reads SYDVKM. The CDR3 nucleotides are TGTGCCAGCAGTTTATCGAGACTAGCGGGAGGGCCCACCTACAATGAGCAGTTCTTC. Protein product: CASSLSRLAGGPTYNEQFF.

The chain recombines TRBV7-9 with TRBJ2-7, with D uncertain. The V and J ends lost 3 bases and 4 bases respectively, with 13 bases between them. The CDR3 sequence is 14 residues long. Germline V gene data show CDR1 as SEHNR and CDR2 as FQNEAQ (reference sequence). The CDR3 is CASSFAFKGYEQYF. In DNA, the CDR3 is TGTGCCAGCAGCTTTGCCTTCAAAGGATACGAGCAGTACTTC.